Reported below is one T cell receptor beta chain. This entry is derived from a study of blood T cell repertoires in COVID-19. Overall study: Italy, Spain and the United States were the sources of the convalescent and acute COVID-19 samples. Sources were T cells, B-cell-depleted T cells, or PBMCs; the material itself was cDNA or gDNA.

The length of the CDR3 is 14 residues. The germline V gene has CDR1 SGHRS and CDR2 YFSETQ. With V trimmed by 1 base and J by 5 bases, 2 bases remained unmatched. Authors' processing steps: How many nucleated cells were present was estimated from reference gene primer amplification. Clones were read by immunoSEQ multiplex PCR, and TCRdb kept only the in-frame ones, dropping some. The V and J calls and clone size are taken from that table; D and trimming were inferred from the DNA. The data show a few hundred thousand clones, around 82% seen once. The rearrangement uses TRBV5-1 and TRBJ2-7; TRBD2 matches 11 bases. This sequence was found in a woman aged 45 to 65 with acute or convalescent COVID-19. Sequencing used peripheral blood. CDR3 sequence reads: CASSLTSGSHEQYF. The CDR3 DNA reads TGCGCCAGCAGCTTGACTAGCGGGAGCCACGAGCAGTACTTC.